The rows below give T cell receptor beta chains drawn from one sample of a study of T cells in tuberculosis. Using immunoSEQ multiplex PCR, the repertoire was profiled, and TCRdb retains in-frame clones only, with some absent. The sample has tens of thousands of clones; roughly 93% are singletons. The sequenced sample was CD1b-GMM tetramer-negative cells sorted from PBMCs. All receptors derive from an adult woman with latent tuberculosis. The CDR3 runs from the conserved cysteine through the conserved F or W. A D gene is named only where the DNA matches it firmly. Clone sizes are given selectively: once, few, many, or a class where the clone is expanded.

cdr3_length	d_call	clone_size	v_call	j_call	cdr3_nt	cdr3_aa
15	.	.	TRBV7-9	TRBJ1-6	TGTGCCAGCAGCTGGGACTCACGAGGGAATTCACCCCTCCACTTT	CASSWDSRGNSPLHF
14	.	.	TRBV5-1	TRBJ1-1	TGCGCCAGCAGCTTGCTGGCGGGGAACACTGAAGCTTTCTTT	CASSLLAGNTEAFF
14	TRBD1	.	TRBV5-1	TRBJ2-7	TGCGCCAGCAGCATAGGACAGGGGCCTGTCGAGCAGTACTTC	CASSIGQGPVEQYF
14	.	.	TRBV19	TRBJ1-1	TGTGCCAGTAGTAGGGGGACAACTACCTTTGAAGCTTTCTTT	CASSRGTTTFEAFF
16	TRBD2	.	TRBV4-1	TRBJ2-3	TGCGCCAGCAGCTCCCCCGCGGGGGGGCTTACAGATACGCAGTATTTT	CASSSPAGGLTDTQYF
12	.	once	TRBV6-1	TRBJ1-3	TGTGCCAGCACGTCGTCTGGAAACACCATATATTTT	CASTSSGNTIYF
15	TRBD2	.	TRBV11-3	TRBJ2-7	TGTGCCAGCAGCTTAGGCGGGGGGTACTCCTACGAGCAGTACTTC	CASSLGGGYSYEQYF
17	TRBD2	.	TRBV19	TRBJ2-3	TGTGCCAGTAGTCCCCAGACTAGCGGGAGTAGCACAGATACGCAGTATTTT	CASSPQTSGSSTDTQYF
18	TRBD1	.	TRBV11-2	TRBJ2-3	TGTGCCAGCAGCTTAGGCACCGGGACAGGGACTACCACAGATACGCAGTATTTT	CASSLGTGTGTTTDTQYF
15	.	.	TRBV7-2	TRBJ1-1	TGTGCCAGCAGCCCCCTGGTCAGACTTAACACTGAAGCTTTCTTT	CASSPLVRLNTEAFF
17	TRBD1	.	TRBV11-3	TRBJ1-5	TGTGCCAGCAGCAGACAGGGGGCTTTTAAGGGGGATCAGCCCCAGCATTTT	CASSRQGAFKGDQPQHF
15	TRBD2	.	TRBV5-4	TRBJ2-1	TGTGCCAGCACCCCACTAGCGGGGGGCGGCAATGAGCAGTTCTTC	CASTPLAGGGNEQFF
15	.	once	TRBV4-1	TRBJ1-5	TGCGCCAGCAGCCAAGGAGGCAGACAGAATCAGCCCCAGCATTTT	CASSQGGRQNQPQHF
17	TRBD2	.	TRBV27	TRBJ2-3	TGTGCCAGCAGTTTATCAGCGGGGGGGCGCGGCACAGATACGCAGTATTTT	CASSLSAGGRGTDTQYF
20	.	.	TRBV4-1	TRBJ1-6	TGCGCCAGCAGCCAAGAAGAAAGACAGACGGGTTCCGTATGGGTTTCACCCCTCCACTTT	CASSQEERQTGSVWVSPLHF
20	.	.	TRBV28	TRBJ2-1	TGTGCCAGCAGTTTACCTACAGGGGGCCTAGCGGGGGACCTCTACAATGAGCAGTTCTTC	CASSLPTGGLAGDLYNEQFF
14	.	.	TRBV6-6	TRBJ2-1	TGTGCCAGCAGTTACCTAGGTCGCTACAATGAGCAATTCTTC	CASSYLGRYNEQFF
14	.	.	TRBV2	TRBJ2-2	TGTGCCAGCAGTGAGGGCAGGCCCACCGGGGAGCTGTTTTTT	CASSEGRPTGELFF
12	TRBD2	.	TRBV7-6	TRBJ2-7	TGTGCCAGCAGCTCCACGGGGGGGGAGCAGTACTTC	CASSSTGGEQYF
13	TRBD2	.	TRBV29-1	TRBJ2-5	TGCAGCGGGGGACTAGCGGAGAAAGAGACCCAGTACTTC	CSGGLAEKETQYF
14	TRBD2	.	TRBV7-6	TRBJ2-5	TGTGCCAGCAGCCCCGGGACTAGCGGGGAGACCCAGTACTTC	CASSPGTSGETQYF
15	TRBD2	.	TRBV7-9	TRBJ2-5	TGTGCCAGCAGGTTCACCGGGACTAGCGAAGAGACCCAGTACTTC	CASRFTGTSEETQYF
13	.	.	TRBV5-4	TRBJ2-3	TGTGCCAGCAGCTCGACAGGCCAAGATACGCAGTATTTT	CASSSTGQDTQYF
15	TRBD1	.	TRBV5-1	TRBJ2-6	TGCGCCAGCAGCTGGACAGGGTCAGGGGCCAACGTCCTGACTTTC	CASSWTGSGANVLTF
16	.	few	TRBV6-5	TRBJ2-3	TGTGCCAGCAGTTATCGAGGGGCGGGGAGGACAGATACGCAGTATTTT	CASSYRGAGRTDTQYF
20	TRBD2	.	TRBV4-1	TRBJ2-1	TGCGCCAGCAGCCAAGTACCGGGACTAGCGGGGTCGAGCTCCTACAATGAGCAGTTCTTC	CASSQVPGLAGSSSYNEQFF
14	.	.	TRBV10-3	TRBJ2-3	TGTGCCATCAGTGACGGGACTAGCACAGATACGCAGTATTTT	CAISDGTSTDTQYF
15	.	once	TRBV7-2	TRBJ1-1	TGTGCCAGCAGCTTAGCGGGCAGAGTGAACACTGAAGCTTTCTTT	CASSLAGRVNTEAFF
16	TRBD1	.	TRBV4-1	TRBJ1-2	TGCGCCAGCAGCCAAGATTATGAGACAGGGTGGCTTGGCTACACCTTC	CASSQDYETGWLGYTF
17	.	.	TRBV27	TRBJ1-5	TGTGCCAGCAGTCCTTGGGCGGGGCAGGGCAGCAATCAGCCCCAGCATTTT	CASSPWAGQGSNQPQHF
13	TRBD1	once	TRBV28	TRBJ1-1	TGTGCCAGCAGAAGACAGGGAAGAACTGAAGCTTTCTTT	CASRRQGRTEAFF
17	TRBD1	.	TRBV11-2	TRBJ1-6	TGTGCCAGCAGCTTAGCCCCCAACAGGGGCTTCAATTCACCCCTCCACTTT	CASSLAPNRGFNSPLHF
16	TRBD1	.	TRBV7-6	TRBJ1-5	TGTGCCAGCAGCTTAGCACAGGGGGGCAGCAATCAGCCCCAGCATTTT	CASSLAQGGSNQPQHF
15	TRBD2	.	TRBV27	TRBJ2-1	TGTGCCAGCAGTTTACGGGGGGAACGGGGGAATGAGCAGTTCTTC	CASSLRGERGNEQFF
13	TRBD1	.	TRBV6-5	TRBJ2-7	TGTGCCAGCACGGCCAGGGGGTTATCCGAGCAGTACTTC	CASTARGLSEQYF
17	.	.	TRBV5-1	TRBJ2-7	TGCGCCAGCAGCTTGACGGGATCGGACAGCCGAGGCTACGAGCAGTACTTC	CASSLTGSDSRGYEQYF
15	.	.	TRBV6-5	TRBJ2-7	TGTGCCAGCACTAGGACAGGAGGGGGCGGGGGGGAGCAGTACTTC	CASTRTGGGGGEQYF
15	TRBD1	.	TRBV2	TRBJ1-1	TGTGCCAGCAAGGGGACAGGGGTCATGAACACTGAAGCTTTCTTT	CASKGTGVMNTEAFF
17	TRBD2	.	TRBV5-1	TRBJ2-1	TGCGCCAGCAGCTTGTCGACTAGCGGGGGCCTTTACAATGAGCAGTTCTTC	CASSLSTSGGLYNEQFF
14	.	.	TRBV7-9	TRBJ1-1	TGTGCCAGCAGCTTAGCTGGAGGAGGCGCTGAAGCTTTCTTT	CASSLAGGGAEAFF
17	TRBD1	.	TRBV11-2	TRBJ2-3	TGTGCCAGCAGCTTATTCCCCCAGGACAGGGGCACAGATACGCAGTATTTT	CASSLFPQDRGTDTQYF
13	.	.	TRBV5-1	TRBJ1-3	TGCGCTAGCAGTATCGGGACAGGAAACACCATATATTTT	CASSIGTGNTIYF
17	.	.	TRBV11-3	TRBJ1-1	TGTGCCAGCAGCCCTCAACCCCTACAGGGTGGTCAGACTGAAGCTTTCTTT	CASSPQPLQGGQTEAFF